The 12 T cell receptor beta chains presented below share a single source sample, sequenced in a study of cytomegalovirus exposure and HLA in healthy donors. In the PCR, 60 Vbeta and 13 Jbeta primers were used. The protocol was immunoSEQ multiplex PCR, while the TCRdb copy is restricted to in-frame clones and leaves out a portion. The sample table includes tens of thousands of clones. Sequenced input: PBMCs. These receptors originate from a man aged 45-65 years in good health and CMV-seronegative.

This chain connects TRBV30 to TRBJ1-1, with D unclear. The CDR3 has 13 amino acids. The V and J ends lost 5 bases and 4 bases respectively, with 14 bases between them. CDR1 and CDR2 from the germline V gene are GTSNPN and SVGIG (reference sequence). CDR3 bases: TGTGCCTGGGGGCTCAGTCTATCCACTGAAGCTTTCTTT. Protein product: CAWGLSLSTEAFF.

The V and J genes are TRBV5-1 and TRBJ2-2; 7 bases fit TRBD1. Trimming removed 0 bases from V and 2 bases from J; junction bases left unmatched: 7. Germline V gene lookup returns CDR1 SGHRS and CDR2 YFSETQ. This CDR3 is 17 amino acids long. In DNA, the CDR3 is TGCGCCAGCAGCTTGGCTCTGGGACAGACTAACACCGGGGAGCTGTTTTTT. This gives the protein CASSLALGQTNTGELFF.

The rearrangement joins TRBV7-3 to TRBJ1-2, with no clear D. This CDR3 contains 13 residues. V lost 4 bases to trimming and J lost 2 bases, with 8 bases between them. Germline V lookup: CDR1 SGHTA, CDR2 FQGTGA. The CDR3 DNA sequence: TGTGCCAGCAGCTCAGGCTCCAACTATGGCTACACCTTC. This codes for CASSSGSNYGYTF.

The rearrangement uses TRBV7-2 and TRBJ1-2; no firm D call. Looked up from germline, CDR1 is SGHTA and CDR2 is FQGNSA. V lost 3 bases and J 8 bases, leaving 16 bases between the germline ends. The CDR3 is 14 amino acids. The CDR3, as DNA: TGTGCCAGCAGCTTCACGATGGGGAGTCAGGGCTACACCTTC. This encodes CASSFTMGSQGYTF. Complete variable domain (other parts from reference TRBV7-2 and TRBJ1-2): GAGVSQSPSNKVTEKGKDVELRCDPISGHTALYWYRQSLGQGLEFLIYFQGNSAPDKSGLPSDRFSAERTGGSVSTLTIQRTQQEDSAVYLCASSFTMGSQGYTFGSGTRLTVV.

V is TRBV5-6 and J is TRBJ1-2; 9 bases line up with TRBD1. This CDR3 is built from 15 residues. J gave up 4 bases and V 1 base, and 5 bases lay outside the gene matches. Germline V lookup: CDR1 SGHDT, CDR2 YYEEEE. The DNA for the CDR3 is TGTGCCAGCAGCTTGTTTGACAGGGGGGCCTATGGCTACACCTTC. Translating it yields CASSLFDRGAYGYTF.

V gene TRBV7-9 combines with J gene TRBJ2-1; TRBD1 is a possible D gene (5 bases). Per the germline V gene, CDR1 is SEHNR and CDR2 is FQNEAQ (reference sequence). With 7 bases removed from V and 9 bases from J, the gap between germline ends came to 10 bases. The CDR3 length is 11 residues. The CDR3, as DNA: TGTGCCAGCAACCAGGGTACTGAGCAGTTCTTC. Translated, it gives CASNQGTEQFF. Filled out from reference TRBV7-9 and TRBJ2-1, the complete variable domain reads DTGVSQNPRHKITKRGQNVTFRCDPISEHNRLYWYRQTLGQGPEFLTYFQNEAQLEKSRLLSDRFSAERPKGSFSTLEIQRTEQGDSAMYLCASNQGTEQFFGPGTRLTVL.

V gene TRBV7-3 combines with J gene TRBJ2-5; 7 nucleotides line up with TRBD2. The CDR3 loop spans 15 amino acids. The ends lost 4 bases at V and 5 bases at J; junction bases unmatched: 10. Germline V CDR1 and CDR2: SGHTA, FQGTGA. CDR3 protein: CASSSLPGGWETQYF. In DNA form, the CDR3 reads TGTGCCAGCAGCTCGTTGCCGGGAGGTTGGGAGACCCAGTACTTC.

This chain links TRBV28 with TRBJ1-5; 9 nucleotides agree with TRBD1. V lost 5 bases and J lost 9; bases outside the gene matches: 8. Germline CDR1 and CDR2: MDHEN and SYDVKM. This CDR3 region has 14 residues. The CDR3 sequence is CASSPGTGFRPQHF. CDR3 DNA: TGTGCCAGCAGTCCGGGGACAGGGTTCAGGCCCCAGCATTTT.

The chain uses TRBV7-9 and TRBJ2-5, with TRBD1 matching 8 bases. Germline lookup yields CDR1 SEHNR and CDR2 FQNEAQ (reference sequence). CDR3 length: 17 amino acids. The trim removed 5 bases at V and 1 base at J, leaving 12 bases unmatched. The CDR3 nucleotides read TGTGCCAGCAGCCGAGGACAGGGAACGAACGTCCAAGAGACCCAGTACTTC. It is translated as CASSRGQGTNVQETQYF.

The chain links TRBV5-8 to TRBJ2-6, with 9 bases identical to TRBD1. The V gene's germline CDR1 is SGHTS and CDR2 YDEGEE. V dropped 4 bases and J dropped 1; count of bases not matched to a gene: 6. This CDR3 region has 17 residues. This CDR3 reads CASSRGTGPSGANVLTF. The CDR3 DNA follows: TGTGCCAGCAGCCGGGGGACAGGGCCATCTGGGGCCAACGTCCTGACTTTC.

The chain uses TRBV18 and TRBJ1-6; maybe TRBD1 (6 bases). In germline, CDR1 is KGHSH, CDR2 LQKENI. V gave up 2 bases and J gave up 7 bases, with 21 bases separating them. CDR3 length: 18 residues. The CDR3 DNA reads TGTGCCAGCTCACCAGTTTTTGTGGCAGGGGAGATGAATTCACCCCTCCACTTT. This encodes CASSPVFVAGEMNSPLHF.

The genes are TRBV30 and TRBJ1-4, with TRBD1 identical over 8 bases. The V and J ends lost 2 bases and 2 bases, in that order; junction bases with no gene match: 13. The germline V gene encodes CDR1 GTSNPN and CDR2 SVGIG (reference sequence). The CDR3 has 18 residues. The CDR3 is CAWSRDRRPLRTNEKLFF. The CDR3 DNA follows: TGTGCCTGGAGTCGGGACAGGCGACCGTTACGGACTAATGAAAAACTGTTTTTT.